This TCR beta chain appears in the sequencing data of a study of blood T cell repertoires in COVID-19. On the study more broadly: Sites across the United States, Italy and Spain contributed samples from acute and convalescent COVID-19.

Source study methods: By means of reference gene primer amplification, nucleated cell counts were estimated. Using immunoSEQ multiplex PCR, the repertoire was profiled, and TCRdb retains in-frame clones only, with some absent. V and J calls and clone size are given by that table; D and trimming were obtained from the DNA. The table records about 370,000 clones, approximately 92% of them present only once. Germline V lookup: CDR1 MGHRA, CDR2 YSYEKL. The ends lost 2 bases at V and 6 bases at J; junction bases unmatched: 16. The CDR3 has 19 residues. Living in under 30 US areas, the participants were between roughly 18 and 90 years of age. The study counted Cohort 3 donors as recovered given two negative PCRs, clearance, or symptom resolution.

The V call is TRBV4-1, the J call TRBJ2-3; 11 bases match TRBD2. The sequenced material came from PBMCs or T cells enriched from blood (not recorded which). This TCR was recovered from a man younger than 30 who had recovered from COVID-19. CDR3 sequence (DNA): TGCGCCAGCAGCCAAATACGGGGACTAGCGGATGCCCGCGGCGATACGCAGTATTTT. It specifies CASSQIRGLADARGDTQYF.